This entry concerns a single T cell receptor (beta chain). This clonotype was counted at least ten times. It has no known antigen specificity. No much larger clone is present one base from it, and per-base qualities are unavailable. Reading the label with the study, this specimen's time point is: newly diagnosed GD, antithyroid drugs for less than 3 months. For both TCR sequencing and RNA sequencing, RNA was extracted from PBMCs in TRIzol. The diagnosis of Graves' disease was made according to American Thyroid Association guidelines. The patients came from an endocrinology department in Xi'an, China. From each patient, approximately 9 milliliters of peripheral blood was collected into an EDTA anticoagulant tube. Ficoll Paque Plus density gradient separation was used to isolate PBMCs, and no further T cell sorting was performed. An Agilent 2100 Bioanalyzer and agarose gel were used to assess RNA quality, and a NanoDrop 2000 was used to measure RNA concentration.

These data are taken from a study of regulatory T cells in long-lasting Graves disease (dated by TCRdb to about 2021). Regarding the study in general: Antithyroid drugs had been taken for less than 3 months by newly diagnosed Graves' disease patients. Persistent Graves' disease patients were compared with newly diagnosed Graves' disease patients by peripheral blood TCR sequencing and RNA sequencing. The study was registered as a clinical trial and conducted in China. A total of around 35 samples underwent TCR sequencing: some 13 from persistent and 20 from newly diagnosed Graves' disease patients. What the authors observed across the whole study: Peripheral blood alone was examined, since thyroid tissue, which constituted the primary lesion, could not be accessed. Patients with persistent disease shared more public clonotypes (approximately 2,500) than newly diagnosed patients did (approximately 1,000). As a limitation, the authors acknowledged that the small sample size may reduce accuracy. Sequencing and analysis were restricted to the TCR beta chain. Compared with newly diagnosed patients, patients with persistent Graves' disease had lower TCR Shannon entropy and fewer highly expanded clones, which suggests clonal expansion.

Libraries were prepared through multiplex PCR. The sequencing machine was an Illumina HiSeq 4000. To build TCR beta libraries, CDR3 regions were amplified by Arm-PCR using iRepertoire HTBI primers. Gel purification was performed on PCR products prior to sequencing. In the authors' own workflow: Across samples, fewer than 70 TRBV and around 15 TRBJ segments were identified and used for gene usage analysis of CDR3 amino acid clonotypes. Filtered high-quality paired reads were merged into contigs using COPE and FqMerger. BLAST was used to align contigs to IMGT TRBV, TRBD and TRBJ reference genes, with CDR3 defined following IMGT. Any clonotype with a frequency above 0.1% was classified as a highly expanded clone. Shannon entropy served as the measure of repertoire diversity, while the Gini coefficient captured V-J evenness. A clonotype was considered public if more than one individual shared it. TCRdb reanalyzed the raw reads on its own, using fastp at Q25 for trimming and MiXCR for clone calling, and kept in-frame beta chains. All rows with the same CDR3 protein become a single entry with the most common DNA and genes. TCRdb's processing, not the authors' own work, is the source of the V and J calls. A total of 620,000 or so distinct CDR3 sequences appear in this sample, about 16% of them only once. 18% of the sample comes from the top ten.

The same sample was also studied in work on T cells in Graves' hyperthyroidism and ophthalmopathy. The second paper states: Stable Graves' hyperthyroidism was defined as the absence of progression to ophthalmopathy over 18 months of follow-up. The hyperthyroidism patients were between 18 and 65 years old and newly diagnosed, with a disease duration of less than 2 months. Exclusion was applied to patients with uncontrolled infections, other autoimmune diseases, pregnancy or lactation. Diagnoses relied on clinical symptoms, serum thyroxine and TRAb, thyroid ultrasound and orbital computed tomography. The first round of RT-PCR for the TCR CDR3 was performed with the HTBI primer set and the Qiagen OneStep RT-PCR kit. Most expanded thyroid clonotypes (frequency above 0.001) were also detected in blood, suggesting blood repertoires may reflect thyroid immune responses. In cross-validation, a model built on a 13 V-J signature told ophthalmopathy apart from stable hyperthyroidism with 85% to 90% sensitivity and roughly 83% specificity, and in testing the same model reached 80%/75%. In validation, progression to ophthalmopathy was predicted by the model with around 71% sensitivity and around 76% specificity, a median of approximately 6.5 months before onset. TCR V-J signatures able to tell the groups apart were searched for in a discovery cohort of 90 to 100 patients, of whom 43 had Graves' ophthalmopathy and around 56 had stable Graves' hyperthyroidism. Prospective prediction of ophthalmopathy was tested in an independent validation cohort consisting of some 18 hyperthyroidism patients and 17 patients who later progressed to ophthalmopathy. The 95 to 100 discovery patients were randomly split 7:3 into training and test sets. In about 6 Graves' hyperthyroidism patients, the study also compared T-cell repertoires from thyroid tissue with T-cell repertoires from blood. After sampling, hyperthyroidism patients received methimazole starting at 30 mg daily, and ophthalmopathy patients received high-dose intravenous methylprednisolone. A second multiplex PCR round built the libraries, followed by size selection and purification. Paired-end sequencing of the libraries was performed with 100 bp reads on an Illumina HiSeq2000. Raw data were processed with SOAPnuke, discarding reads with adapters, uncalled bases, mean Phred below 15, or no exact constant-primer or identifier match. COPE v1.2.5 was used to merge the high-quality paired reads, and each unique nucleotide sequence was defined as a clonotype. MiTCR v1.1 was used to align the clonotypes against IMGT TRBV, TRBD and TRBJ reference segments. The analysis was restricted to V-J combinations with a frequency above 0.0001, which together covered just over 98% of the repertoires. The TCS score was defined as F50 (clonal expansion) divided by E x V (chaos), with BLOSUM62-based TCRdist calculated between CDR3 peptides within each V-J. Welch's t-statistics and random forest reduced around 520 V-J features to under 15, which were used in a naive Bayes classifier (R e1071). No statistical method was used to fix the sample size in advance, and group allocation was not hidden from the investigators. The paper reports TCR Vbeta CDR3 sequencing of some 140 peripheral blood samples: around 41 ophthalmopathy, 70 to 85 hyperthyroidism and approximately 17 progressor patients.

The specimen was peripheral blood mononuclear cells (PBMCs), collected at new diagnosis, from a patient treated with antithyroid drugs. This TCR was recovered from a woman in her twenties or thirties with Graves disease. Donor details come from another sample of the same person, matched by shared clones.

The CDR3 amino acid sequence is: CASSFSREGQLGETQYF. The DNA sequence is given as TGTGCCAGCAGTTTTTCCCGGGAGGGACAGCTAGGGGAGACCCAGTACTTC. The receptor chain draws on TRBV28 and TRBJ2-5, with a tentative D gene TRBD2 over 8 matching bases. CDR1 and CDR2 were assigned from the germline V gene as MDHEN and SYDVKM. A distance of 22 bases separates the germline ends of V and J, which lose 3 bases and 5 bases respectively. Its CDR3 holds 17 amino acids, cysteine through phenylalanine. The DNA shown is the 51-base CDR3, in frame from base 1.